One sample yielded the 3 T cell receptor beta chains listed below, sequenced in a study of control samples from healthy donors and cancer patients. This table comes from immunoSEQ multiplex PCR, and its TCRdb copy is limited to in-frame clones, with some not included. The profile covers about 160,000 clones, with less than 95% appearing a single time and around 15% taken by the ten largest. The sequenced sample consisted of PBMCs. The receptors derive from a man between 60 and 70 years old with colorectal cancer.

This clone appeared a single time. This sequence joins TRBV6-5 and TRBJ2-7; D may correspond to TRBD1 or TRBD2 (6 bases each). The germline CDR1 and CDR2 sequences are MNHEY and SVGAGI. CDR3 size: 14 residues. The germline V and J ends were trimmed by 6 bases and 2 bases, with 14 bases remaining between them. CDR3 sequence: CASSLPGGPYEQYF. The CDR3 DNA is TGTGCCAGCAGCCTACCCGGGGGCCCCTACGAGCAGTACTTC.

This sequence joins TRBV28 and TRBJ1-6; D not certain. The V end was cut by 7 bases, the J end by 9 bases, with 19 bases between. Germline-derived CDR1 and CDR2 are MDHEN and SYDVKM. This CDR3 has 15 amino acids. CDR3 coding DNA: TGTGCCAGCACCTCACGGGAGACTTTTTCTTCACCCCTCCACTTT. This sequence encodes CASTSRETFSSPLHF. The full variable domain, in which reference TRBV28 and TRBJ1-6 provide the parts outside the CDR3, is DVKVTQSSRYLVKRTGEKVFLECVQDMDHENMFWYRQDPGLGLRLIYFSYDVKMKEKGDIPEGYSVSREKKERFSLILESASTNQTSMYLCASTSRETFSSPLHFGNGTRLTVT.

The V call is TRBV19, the J call TRBJ2-5, with 8 bases that match TRBD1. CDR1 is LNHDA and CDR2 is SQIVND in the germline V gene (reference sequence). The CDR3 runs 14 residues. Unmatched junction bases numbered 7, after V lost 5 bases and J lost 5 bases. CDR3 DNA: TGTGCCAGTAGTTTAGGACAGGGCCAGGAGACCCAGTACTTC. This sequence encodes CASSLGQGQETQYF.